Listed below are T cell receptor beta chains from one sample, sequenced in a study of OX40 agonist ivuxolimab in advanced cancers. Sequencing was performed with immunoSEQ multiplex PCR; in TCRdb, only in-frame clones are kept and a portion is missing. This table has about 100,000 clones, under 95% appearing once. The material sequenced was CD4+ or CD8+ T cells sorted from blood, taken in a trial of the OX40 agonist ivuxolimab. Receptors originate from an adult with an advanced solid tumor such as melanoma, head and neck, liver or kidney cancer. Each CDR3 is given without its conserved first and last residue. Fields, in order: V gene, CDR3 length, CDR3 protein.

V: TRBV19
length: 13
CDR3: ASSLRGLGTDTQY

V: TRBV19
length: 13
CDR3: ASSSQGQALNEQF

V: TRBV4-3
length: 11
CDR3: ASSPDRLYEQY

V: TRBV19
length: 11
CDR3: ASSIVANQPQH

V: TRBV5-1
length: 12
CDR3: ASSSAEDLGTAF

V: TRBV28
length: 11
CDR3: ASRGAGLWGYT

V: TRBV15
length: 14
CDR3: ATSRGGGMNTGELF

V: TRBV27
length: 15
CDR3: ASSFGRYYSGANVLT

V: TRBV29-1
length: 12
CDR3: SVETGGASETQY

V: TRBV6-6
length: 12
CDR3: ASSYSTNQETQY

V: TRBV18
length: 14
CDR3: ASSRGQGNPKNIQY

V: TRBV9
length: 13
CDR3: ASSIRDTGANVLT

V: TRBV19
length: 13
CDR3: ASRDRGLLTDTQY

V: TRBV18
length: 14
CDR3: ASSPREGNSGNTIY

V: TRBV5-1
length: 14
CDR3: ASSFLAGAPTGELF

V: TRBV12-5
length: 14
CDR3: ASGLVLGGSYNEQF

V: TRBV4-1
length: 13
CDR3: ASSHPDRMNTEAF

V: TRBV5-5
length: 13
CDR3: ASTAGEGAKNIQY

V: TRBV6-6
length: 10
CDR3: ASSLNVDTQY

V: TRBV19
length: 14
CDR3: ASSPHSGGGISEQF

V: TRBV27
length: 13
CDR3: ASSSDQTENTEAF

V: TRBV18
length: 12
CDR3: ASSPPHSSYEQY

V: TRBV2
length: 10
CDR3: ASRPTGGKLF

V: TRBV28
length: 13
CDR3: ASSTSSASYNEQF

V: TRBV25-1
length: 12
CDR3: ASSPHGPNTEAF

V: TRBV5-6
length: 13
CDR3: ASSILPPPNYEQY

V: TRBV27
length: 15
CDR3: ASSRQGEGVRNQPQH

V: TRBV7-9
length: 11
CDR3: ASSLAGTTEAF

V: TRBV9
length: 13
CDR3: ASSVYSGSYNEQF

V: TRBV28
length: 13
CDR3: ASSLYAPGLGELF

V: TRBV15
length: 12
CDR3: ATSRAGGPYEQF

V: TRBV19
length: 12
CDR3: ASRPSRDRDEQY

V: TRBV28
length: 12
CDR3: ASSLEDRGYGYT

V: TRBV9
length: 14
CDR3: ASSVAGRQNTGELF

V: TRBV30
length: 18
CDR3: AWNKVCFRELAKLYNEQF

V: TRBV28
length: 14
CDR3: ASTTGGLGSANVLT

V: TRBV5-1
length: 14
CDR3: ASSPWAGASTDTQY

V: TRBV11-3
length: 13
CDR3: ASSLRGSSYNEQF

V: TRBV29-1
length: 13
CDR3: SVHPGQGPYNEQF

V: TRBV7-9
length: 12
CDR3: ASSFSQPNYGYT

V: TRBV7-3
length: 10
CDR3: ASSSPGTEAF

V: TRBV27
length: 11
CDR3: ASSYSGLYGYT

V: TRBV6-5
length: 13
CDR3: ASSPRGATSGEQF

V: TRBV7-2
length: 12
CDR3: ASSQGGAGEKLF

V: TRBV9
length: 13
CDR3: ASSVGDFYTDTQY

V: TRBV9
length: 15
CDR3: ASSVVTSGTSTDTQY